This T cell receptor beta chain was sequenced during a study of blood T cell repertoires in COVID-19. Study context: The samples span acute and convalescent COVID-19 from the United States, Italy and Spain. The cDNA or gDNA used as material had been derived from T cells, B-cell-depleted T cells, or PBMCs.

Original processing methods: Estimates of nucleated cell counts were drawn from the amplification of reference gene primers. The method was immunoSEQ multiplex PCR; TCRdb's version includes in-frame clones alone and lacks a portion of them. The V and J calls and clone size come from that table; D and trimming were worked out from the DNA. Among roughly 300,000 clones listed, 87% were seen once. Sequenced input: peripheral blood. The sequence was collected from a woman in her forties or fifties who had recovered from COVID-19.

The DNA for the CDR3 is TGTGCCAGCAGCTCTCCCTACTCTGGAAACACCATATATTTT. It codes for CASSSPYSGNTIYF. V is TRBV11-2 and J is TRBJ1-3; D ambiguous. Germline CDR1 is SGHAT and CDR2 is FQNNGV. Trimming stripped 4 bases from V and 0 bases from J, with 7 bases between. The CDR3 totals 14 residues.